The rows below give T cell receptor beta chains drawn from one sample of a study of CD8+ T cells in alopecia areata. Generated by immunoSEQ multiplex PCR, the TCRdb table keeps only in-frame clones and is missing some. The table lists some 170,000 clones, approximately 65% of them singletons. The source material was CD8+ T cells sorted from blood, sampled at week 0. Receptors originate from a human donor with alopecia areata. CDR3s include the opening cysteine and the closing phenylalanine or tryptophan. The D gene is left open where the match is weak. A clone size is listed for some rows: how often the clone was seen (once, few, many), or a class if it is expanded.

size: NA
D: NA
V: TRBV5-1
J: TRBJ1-2
CDR3: CASSESTGHGYTF
DNA: TGCGCCAGCAGCGAATCGACAGGCCATGGCTACACCTTC

size: NA
D: NA
V: TRBV7-3
J: TRBJ2-3
CDR3: CASSLTPGTTDTQYF
DNA: TGTGCCAGCAGCTTAACTCCGGGGACCACAGATACGCAGTATTTT

size: NA
D: TRBD1
V: TRBV30
J: TRBJ1-1
CDR3: CAWSAPDRKGPEAFF
DNA: TGTGCCTGGAGTGCCCCGGACAGGAAAGGCCCCGAAGCTTTCTTT

size: NA
D: NA
V: TRBV7-9
J: TRBJ1-4
CDR3: CASSLAPTREELFF
DNA: TGTGCCAGCAGCTTAGCACCCACCCGGGAGGAACTGTTTTTT

size: few
D: NA
V: TRBV10-3
J: TRBJ1-1
CDR3: CAISELNDVDPMNTEAFF
DNA: TGTGCCATCAGTGAGTTGAACGACGTCGACCCCATGAACACTGAAGCTTTCTTT

size: few
D: NA
V: TRBV18
J: TRBJ2-1
CDR3: CASSPTGDYNEQFF
DNA: TGTGCCAGCTCACCCACCGGAGACTACAATGAGCAGTTCTTC

size: NA
D: NA
V: TRBV6-5
J: TRBJ1-5
CDR3: CASSKPGRVSQPQHF
DNA: TGTGCCAGCAGTAAACCGGGCAGGGTTTCCCAGCCCCAGCATTTT

size: NA
D: NA
V: TRBV29-1
J: TRBJ1-1
CDR3: CSGGDTEAFF
DNA: TGCAGCGGAGGGGACACTGAAGCTTTCTTT

size: NA
D: NA
V: TRBV6-5
J: TRBJ2-5
CDR3: CASGTGAETQYF
DNA: TGTGCCAGTGGAACTGGGGCAGAGACCCAGTACTTC

size: NA
D: NA
V: TRBV18
J: TRBJ2-4
CDR3: CASSPSNVGVGPFLAKNIQYF
DNA: TGTGCCAGCTCACCGAGCAACGTCGGAGTGGGACCTTTCCTGGCCAAAAACATTCAGTACTTC

size: NA
D: NA
V: TRBV4-2
J: TRBJ2-2
CDR3: CASSLRTGNTGELFF
DNA: TGTGCCAGCAGCCTCCGGACGGGAAACACCGGGGAGCTGTTTTTT

size: few
D: NA
V: TRBV19
J: TRBJ1-4
CDR3: CASSIGGREKLFF
DNA: TGTGCCAGTAGTATCGGGGGACGGGAAAAACTGTTTTTT

size: few
D: NA
V: TRBV5-1
J: TRBJ2-2
CDR3: CASSFEAAGELFF
DNA: TGCGCCAGCAGCTTTGAAGCTGCCGGGGAGCTGTTTTTT

size: few
D: TRBD1
V: TRBV10-3
J: TRBJ1-5
CDR3: CASGQGERQPQHF
DNA: TGTGCCTCTGGACAGGGGGAACGTCAGCCCCAGCATTTT

size: NA
D: NA
V: TRBV13
J: TRBJ1-1
CDR3: CASSFPSRKNTEAFF
DNA: TGTGCCAGCAGCTTCCCCTCACGGAAGAACACTGAAGCTTTCTTT

size: NA
D: NA
V: TRBV29-1
J: TRBJ2-2
CDR3: CSVEPPGMNTGELFF
DNA: TGCAGCGTTGAACCCCCAGGGATGAACACCGGGGAGCTGTTTTTT

size: few
D: NA
V: TRBV7-9
J: TRBJ1-4
CDR3: CASSLAGREEEKLFF
DNA: TGTGCCAGCAGCTTAGCGGGCAGGGAGGAAGAAAAACTGTTTTTT

size: NA
D: NA
V: TRBV29-1
J: TRBJ2-5
CDR3: CSVELEGGRTQETQYF
DNA: TGCAGCGTTGAATTGGAGGGGGGACGGACTCAAGAGACCCAGTACTTC

size: NA
D: NA
V: TRBV2
J: TRBJ2-1
CDR3: CASRIGENNEQFF
DNA: TGTGCCAGCAGGATAGGAGAAAACAATGAGCAGTTCTTC

size: few
D: NA
V: TRBV6-5
J: TRBJ2-7
CDR3: CASSYGPTEQYF
DNA: TGTGCCAGCAGTTACGGGCCAACCGAGCAGTACTTC

size: NA
D: TRBD2
V: TRBV7-6
J: TRBJ2-3
CDR3: CASSTGLAVTDTQYF
DNA: TGTGCCAGCAGCACGGGACTAGCGGTCACAGATACGCAGTATTTT

size: few
D: NA
V: TRBV7-6
J: TRBJ2-7
CDR3: CASSFLGSEQYF
DNA: TGTGCCAGCAGCTTCTTGGGTTCCGAGCAGTACTTC

size: NA
D: NA
V: TRBV4-1
J: TRBJ2-1
CDR3: CASSQGQGTEDNEQFF
DNA: TGCGCCAGCAGCCAAGGACAAGGGACGGAAGACAATGAGCAGTTCTTC

size: few
D: NA
V: TRBV25-1
J: TRBJ2-5
CDR3: CASSATTDRKEETQYF
DNA: TGTGCCAGCAGTGCCACCACCGACAGGAAGGAAGAGACCCAGTACTTC

size: once
D: NA
V: TRBV27
J: TRBJ2-1
CDR3: CASSLSGGGNEQFF
DNA: TGTGCCAGCAGTTTATCAGGTGGGGGAAATGAGCAGTTCTTC

size: NA
D: NA
V: TRBV13
J: TRBJ2-1
CDR3: CASSLGRGNNEQFF
DNA: TGTGCCAGCAGCTTAGGCCGGGGGAACAATGAGCAGTTCTTC

size: NA
D: NA
V: TRBV29-1
J: TRBJ1-2
CDR3: CSVEDGGQNDGTF
DNA: TGCAGCGTTGAAGATGGCGGACAGAATGATGGCACCTTC

size: NA
D: NA
V: TRBV10-3
J: TRBJ2-1
CDR3: CAISDGGAQEQFF
DNA: TGTGCCATCAGTGACGGTGGGGCGCAAGAGCAGTTCTTC

size: NA
D: TRBD1
V: TRBV5-1
J: TRBJ1-2
CDR3: CASSFSRDRYLNYGYTF
DNA: TGCGCCAGCAGCTTTTCCAGGGACAGATACCTTAACTATGGCTACACCTTC

size: NA
D: TRBD1
V: TRBV2
J: TRBJ1-5
CDR3: CASREGDSRLAQHF
DNA: TGTGCCAGCCGTGAGGGGGACAGCCGTTTGGCCCAGCATTTT

size: NA
D: NA
V: TRBV7-9
J: TRBJ2-6
CDR3: CALTGANVLTF
DNA: TGTGCCTTGACCGGGGCCAACGTCCTGACTTTC

size: NA
D: NA
V: TRBV27
J: TRBJ2-7
CDR3: CASSLYNRAYEQYF
DNA: TGTGCCAGCAGTTTATATAATAGAGCCTACGAGCAGTACTTC

size: NA
D: NA
V: TRBV5-6
J: TRBJ1-2
CDR3: CASSLLRTDNYGYTF
DNA: TGTGCCAGCAGCTTGCTCCGGACGGATAACTATGGCTACACCTTC

size: NA
D: TRBD2
V: TRBV4-2
J: TRBJ2-1
CDR3: CASSRGGETYNEQFF
DNA: TGTGCCAGCAGCCGCGGGGGGGAGACCTACAATGAGCAGTTCTTC

size: NA
D: TRBD1
V: TRBV5-1
J: TRBJ2-7
CDR3: CASSTSPGQGVYEQYF
DNA: TGCGCCAGCAGCACGAGTCCGGGACAGGGAGTCTACGAGCAGTACTTC

size: few
D: TRBD2
V: TRBV29-1
J: TRBJ2-1
CDR3: CSVEEAGGHNEQFF
DNA: TGCAGCGTTGAAGAAGCGGGGGGGCACAATGAGCAGTTCTTC

size: NA
D: NA
V: TRBV5-6
J: TRBJ2-7
CDR3: CASSLASNEQYF
DNA: TGTGCCAGCAGCTTGGCCTCGAACGAGCAGTACTTC

size: NA
D: NA
V: TRBV15
J: TRBJ2-7
CDR3: CAAGEGAYEQYF
DNA: TGTGCCGCCGGGGAAGGAGCCTACGAGCAGTACTTC

size: few
D: NA
V: TRBV7-8
J: TRBJ2-3
CDR3: CASSLDTQYF
DNA: TGTGCCAGCAGCTTAGATACGCAGTATTTT

size: NA
D: TRBD2
V: TRBV5-6
J: TRBJ2-3
CDR3: CASSPTSGGASTDTQYF
DNA: TGTGCCAGCAGCCCCACGTCGGGGGGGGCAAGCACAGATACGCAGTATTTT

size: NA
D: NA
V: TRBV15
J: TRBJ1-6
CDR3: CATSRDRQVGSPLHF
DNA: TGTGCCACCAGCAGAGACCGACAGGTTGGTTCACCCCTCCACTTT

size: NA
D: NA
V: TRBV29-1
J: TRBJ2-2
CDR3: CSVESHAGELFF
DNA: TGCAGCGTTGAGAGTCACGCCGGGGAGCTGTTTTTT